This T cell receptor beta chain was recovered during a study of blood T cell repertoires in COVID-19. Study context: In each case, the material was cDNA or gDNA derived from T cells, B-cell-depleted T cells, or PBMCs.

Participants, about 18 to 89 years old, spanned around 25 US areas. Donors in Cohort 3 who had recovered were those with two negative PCRs, healthcare professional clearance, or resolution of their symptoms. Trimming at V came to 1 base and at J to 5 bases, leaving 11 bases not matched to a gene. CDR3 length: 17 residues. Germline V lookup: CDR1 LNHDA, CDR2 SQIVND (reference sequence). The authors' processing: Cell counts per sample came from amplifying reference gene primers. The method was immunoSEQ multiplex PCR; TCRdb's version includes in-frame clones alone and lacks a portion of them. That table supplies the V and J calls and clone size; D and trimming were determined from the DNA. The sample lists some 160,000 clones, 80% occurring once.

The receptor was derived from a woman aged 55-70 years who had recovered from COVID-19. The chain joins TRBV19 to TRBJ2-5; 9 bases are a match to TRBD1. What was sequenced was PBMCs or T cells enriched from blood (not recorded which). The CDR3 spells CASSIGPGTGSGETQYF. CDR3 sequence (DNA): TGTGCCAGTAGTATAGGTCCCGGGACAGGGTCCGGGGAGACCCAGTACTTC. Variable domain in full (rest from reference TRBV19 and TRBJ2-5): DGGITQSPKYLFRKEGQNVTLSCEQNLNHDAMYWYRQDPGQGLRLIYYSQIVNDFQKGDIAEGYSVSREKKESFPLTVTSAQKNPTAFYLCASSIGPGTGSGETQYFGPGTRLLVL.